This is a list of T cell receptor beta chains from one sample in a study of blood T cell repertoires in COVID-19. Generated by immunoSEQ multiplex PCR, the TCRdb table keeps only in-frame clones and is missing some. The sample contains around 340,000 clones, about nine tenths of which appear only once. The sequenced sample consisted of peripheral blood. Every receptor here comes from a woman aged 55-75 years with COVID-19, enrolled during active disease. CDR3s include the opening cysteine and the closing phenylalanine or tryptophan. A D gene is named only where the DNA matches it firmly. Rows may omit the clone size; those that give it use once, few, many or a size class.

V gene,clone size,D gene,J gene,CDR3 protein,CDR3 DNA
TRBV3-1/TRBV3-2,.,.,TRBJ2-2,CASRPAGYTGELFF,TGTGCCAGCAGACCCGCGGGGTACACCGGGGAGCTGTTTTTT
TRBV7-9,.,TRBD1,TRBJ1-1,CASSARTGGTEAFF,TGTGCCAGCAGCGCGAGGACAGGGGGGACTGAAGCTTTCTTT
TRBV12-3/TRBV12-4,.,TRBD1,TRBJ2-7,CASTRTGSYEQYF,TGTGCCAGCACCCGGACAGGGTCCTACGAGCAGTACTTC
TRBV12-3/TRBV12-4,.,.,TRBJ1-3,CASGSFSGNTIYF,TGTGCCAGTGGGAGTTTCTCTGGAAACACCATATATTTT
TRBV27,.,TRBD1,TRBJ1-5,CASRFQGQGDNQPQHF,TGTGCCAGCAGATTTCAGGGACAGGGGGACAATCAGCCCCAGCATTTT
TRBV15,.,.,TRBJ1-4,CATDPGVVGKLFF,TGTGCCACCGACCCCGGAGTAGTCGGAAAACTGTTTTTT
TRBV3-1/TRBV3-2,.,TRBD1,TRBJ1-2,CASSQDYLTPSGTANYGYTF,TGTGCCAGCAGCCAAGATTACCTAACGCCTTCAGGGACAGCAAACTATGGCTACACCTTC
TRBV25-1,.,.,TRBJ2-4,CASSERAGFGKNIQYF,TGTGCCAGCAGTGAACGGGCAGGGTTTGGCAAAAACATTCAGTACTTC
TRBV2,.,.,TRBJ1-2,CASRGTQEGGYGYTF,TGTGCCAGCAGGGGCACACAGGAGGGTGGCTATGGCTACACCTTC
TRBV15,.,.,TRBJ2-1,CATSSRQGNEQFF,TGTGCCACCAGCTCCCGGCAGGGCAATGAGCAGTTCTTC
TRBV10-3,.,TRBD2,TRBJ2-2,CAISATPGGGELFF,TGTGCCATCAGTGCCACCCCGGGGGGCGGGGAGCTGTTTTTT
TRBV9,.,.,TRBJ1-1,CASSVRVDTEAFF,TGTGCCAGCAGCGTTCGAGTCGACACTGAAGCTTTCTTT
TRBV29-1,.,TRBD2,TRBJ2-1,CSVGGTSGYNEQFF,TGCAGCGTTGGAGGGACTAGCGGTTACAATGAGCAGTTCTTC
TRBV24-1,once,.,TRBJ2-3,CATSDHDSPQRTDTQYF,TGTGCCACCAGTGATCACGACAGTCCCCAAAGGACAGATACGCAGTATTTT
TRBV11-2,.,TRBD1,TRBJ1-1,CASRLPGGTEAFF,TGTGCCAGCAGGCTACCAGGGGGCACTGAAGCTTTCTTT
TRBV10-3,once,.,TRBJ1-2,CAISEGTYGYTF,TGTGCCATCAGTGAGGGGACTTATGGCTACACCTTC
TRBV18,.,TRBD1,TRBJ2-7,CASSSTGQGVGEQYF,TGTGCCAGCTCATCCACCGGACAGGGCGTGGGGGAGCAGTACTTC
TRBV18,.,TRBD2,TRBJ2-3,CASSPPGLAGGTDTQYF,TGTGCCAGCTCACCACCGGGACTAGCGGGGGGCACAGATACGCAGTATTTT
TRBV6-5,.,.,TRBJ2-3,CASSRYTDTQYF,TGTGCCAGCAGTCGGTACACAGATACGCAGTATTTT
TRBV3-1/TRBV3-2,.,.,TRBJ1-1,CASSPIILDSYGAFF,TGTGCCAGCAGCCCTATAATACTGGACAGCTATGGGGCTTTCTTT
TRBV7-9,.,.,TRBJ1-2,CASSFGVNYGYTF,TGTGCCAGCAGCTTCGGGGTTAACTATGGCTACACCTTC
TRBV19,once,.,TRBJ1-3,CASSTRGSGNTIYF,TGTGCCAGTAGTACCAGGGGCTCTGGAAACACCATATATTTT